This TCR beta chain is drawn from a study of cytomegalovirus exposure and HLA in healthy donors. Findings and caveats of the study: A further, later analysis showed that HLA-associated TCR beta chains (compared with equally common others) were more clonally expanded.

For this clone: Its antigen is unknown.

Vbeta (60) and Jbeta (13) primers were used in the PCR. Clones were sequenced by immunoSEQ multiplex PCR, and TCRdb holds only the in-frame ones, with some missing. The sample contains some 150,000 clones, approximately 88% of which appear only once. The CDR3 loop spans 16 amino acids. V dropped 2 bases and J dropped 0 bases, with 11 bases sitting between them. From germline, CDR1 is SEHNR and CDR2 FQNEAQ (reference sequence). Material: PBMCs. This sequence originates from a woman aged 18 to 35 in good health and CMV-seronegative. The V and J genes are TRBV7-9 and TRBJ2-1; D gene uncertain. CDR3 sequence: CASSLTPASSYNEQFF. In DNA, the CDR3 is TGTGCCAGCAGCTTAACCCCCGCTAGCTCCTACAATGAGCAGTTCTTC.